Following are 16 T cell receptor beta chains from one sample sequenced in a study of cytomegalovirus exposure and HLA in healthy donors. Using immunoSEQ multiplex PCR, the repertoire was profiled, and TCRdb retains in-frame clones only, with some absent. Found here are approximately 80,000 clones, roughly 93% of them singletons; the top ten hold 3.6%. Sequencing was performed on PBMCs. Every receptor here comes from a woman aged 30 to 39 in good health and CMV-seronegative.

The sample holds one count of this clone. This rearrangement joins TRBV7-9 to TRBJ1-5, with 7 bases lining up with TRBD1. J was trimmed by 0 bases and V by 5 bases; bases with no gene match: 4. This CDR3 comprises 15 residues. Per germline, CDR1 SEHNR and CDR2 FQNEAQ (reference sequence). The CDR3 DNA follows: TGTGCCAGCAGCCGTACAGGGGATAGCAATCAGCCCCAGCATTTT. Its translation: CASSRTGDSNQPQHF.

The rearrangement joins TRBV27 to TRBJ1-2; D perhaps matches TRBD1 (6 bases). V was pared by 3 bases and J by 0 bases, with 23 bases between. Germline V gene lookup returns CDR1 MNHEY and CDR2 SMNVEV (reference sequence). The length of the CDR3 is 19 residues. CDR3 DNA: TGTGCCAGCAGTTTGGGGGTAGGGGGACCCTTTGATACTAACTATGGCTACACCTTC. As protein: CASSLGVGGPFDTNYGYTF.

CDR3 nucleotide sequence: TGTGCCAGCAGGGGGGACAGACTCACTGAAGCTTTCTTT. Encoded protein: CASRGDRLTEAFF. The chain uses TRBV6-4 and TRBJ1-1; TRBD1 matches at 7 bases. CDR3 size: 13 residues. With 6 bases clipped from V and 4 bases from J, the junction kept 5 bases outside the gene matches. Germline assignment: CDR1 MRHNA and CDR2 SNTAGT.

The V and J genes are TRBV5-1 and TRBJ2-3, with 7 bases identical to TRBD2. The germline V gene has CDR1 SGHRS and CDR2 YFSETQ. V gave up 4 bases and J gave up 5 bases; unmatched junction bases: 7. The CDR3 spans 14 residues. CDR3: CASSLGLYKDTQYF. CDR3 nucleotides: TGCGCCAGCAGCCTGGGACTATATAAAGATACGCAGTATTTT.

This rearrangement joins TRBV4-2 to TRBJ1-1; the D gene is possibly TRBD1 (6 bases). Trimming removed 1 base at V and 1 base at J, with 19 bases between. The CDR3 totals 18 residues. In germline, CDR1 is LGHNA, CDR2 YNFKEQ. The CDR3 nucleotides are TGTGCCAGCAGCCAAGTCGGCTACCTTACAGGGAGGAACACTGAAGCTTTCTTT. This codes for CASSQVGYLTGRNTEAFF.

The V gene is TRBV5-1, the J gene TRBJ2-4; possible D gene TRBD1, 5 bases. The CDR3 is 14 residues long. Germline V gene lookup returns CDR1 SGHRS and CDR2 YFSETQ. With 1 base removed from V and 4 bases from J, the gap between germline ends came to 9 bases. As DNA, the CDR3 is TGCGCCAGCAGCTTGACAGGAGATAAAAACATTCAGTACTTC. This gives the protein CASSLTGDKNIQYF. Supplemented by reference TRBV5-1 and TRBJ2-4, the full variable domain reads KAGVTQTPRYLIKTRGQQVTLSCSPISGHRSVSWYQQTPGQGLQFLFEYFSETQRNKGNFPGRFSGRQFSNSRSEMNVSTLELGDSALYLCASSLTGDKNIQYFGAGTRLSVL.

V gene TRBV4-1 combines with J gene TRBJ2-7, with 11 bases fitting TRBD2. V shed 4 bases, J shed 6 bases, and the junction held 8 bases outside the gene matches. Germline loops: CDR1 MGHRA, CDR2 YSYEKL. The CDR3 is 15 amino acids. This CDR3 is CASSPPTSGSSEQYF. DNA of the CDR3: TGCGCCAGCAGCCCCCCAACTAGCGGGAGCTCCGAGCAGTACTTC.

This chain uses TRBV6-4 with TRBJ1-6; D is possibly TRBD1 (6 bases). The germline V gene encodes CDR1 MRHNA and CDR2 SNTAGT. The germline V and J ends were trimmed by 8 bases and 9 bases, with 14 bases remaining between them. The CDR3 is made up of 13 amino acids. The CDR3 reads CASGRGAVSPLHF. CDR3 nucleotide sequence: TGTGCCAGCGGGCGGGGGGCGGTTTCACCCCTCCACTTT.

The V gene is TRBV6-5, the J gene TRBJ1-1; the D gene is possibly TRBD1 (6 bases). Germline V gives CDR1 MNHEY, CDR2 SVGAGI. The CDR3 is made up of 14 amino acids. V was trimmed by 2 bases and J by 2 bases, leaving 9 bases between them. In nucleotides, the CDR3 is TGTGCCAGCAGTTACGACAGGAGAAACACTGAAGCTTTCTTT. Its translation is CASSYDRRNTEAFF.

The J gene is TRBJ2-2, the V gene TRBV18; TRBD2 matches at 7 bases. CDR3 length equals 16 residues. With V trimmed by 6 bases and J by 2 bases, 9 bases remained unmatched. Germline CDR1 reads KGHSH; CDR2 reads LQKENI. CDR3 in amino acids: CASSAGLRQNTGELFF. For the CDR3, the DNA is TGTGCCAGCTCCGCGGGACTACGCCAAAACACCGGGGAGCTGTTTTTT. Variable domain in full (rest from reference TRBV18 and TRBJ2-2): NAGVMQNPRHLVRRRGQEARLRCSPMKGHSHVYWYRQLPEEGLKFMVYLQKENIIDESGMPKERFSAEFPKEGPSILRIQQVVRGDSAAYFCASSAGLRQNTGELFFGEGSRLTVL.

The chain links TRBV28 to TRBJ1-4; 7 nucleotides agree with TRBD1. Trimming at V came to 3 bases and at J to 4 bases, leaving 5 bases not matched to a gene. The V gene's germline CDR1 is MDHEN and CDR2 SYDVKM. CDR3 length: 15 amino acids. The CDR3 sequence: CASSFTGTDNEKLFF. CDR3 DNA: TGTGCCAGCAGTTTTACCGGGACAGATAATGAAAAACTGTTTTTT.

The chain recombines TRBV6-5 with TRBJ1-2; 7 nucleotides line up with TRBD1. V shed 5 bases, J shed 8 bases, and the junction held 11 bases outside the gene matches. The CDR3 runs to 14 residues. The germline V gene encodes CDR1 MNHEY and CDR2 SVGAGI. In nucleotides, the CDR3 is TGTGCCAGCAGTCAAAGACAGGGTTTCGAGGGCTACACCTTC. This translates into CASSQRQGFEGYTF.

In nucleotides, the CDR3 is TGTGCCAGCAGTTACCGGGGGGAAGCTTTCTTT. Translating gives CASSYRGEAFF. The chain joins TRBV6-5 to TRBJ1-1, with D perhaps matching TRBD1 (5 bases). Germline assignment: CDR1 MNHEY and CDR2 SVGAGI. V was cut by 2 bases and J by 8 bases, with 6 bases left in between. This CDR3 is built from 11 residues.

Written as DNA, the CDR3 is TGCAGCGCACTGAGTCCAGGATTGAACACTGAAGCTTTCTTT. Its translation is CSALSPGLNTEAFF. The J gene is TRBJ1-1, the V gene TRBV29-1; no reliable D call. This CDR3 is 14 amino acids long. V was cut by 7 bases and J by 0 bases, with 15 bases left in between. The germline gives CDR1 SQVTM, CDR2 ANQGSEA.

The chain carries TRBV19 and TRBJ1-1; D is undetermined. The germline V gene encodes CDR1 LNHDA and CDR2 SQIVND (reference sequence). V was cut by 2 bases and J by 5 bases, with 12 bases left in between. This CDR3 is 14 amino acids long. CDR3 sequence (DNA): TGTGCCAGTAGTATAAACGTGGGAGGGACTGAAGCTTTCTTT. This translates into CASSINVGGTEAFF.

DNA for the CDR3: TGTGCCAGCAGCTTGAGGACAGGGTTAAGCAATCAGCCCCAGCATTTT. It encodes CASSLRTGLSNQPQHF. The genes are TRBV5-6 and TRBJ1-5; 8 bases align to TRBD1. This CDR3 has 16 amino acids. Unmatched junction bases numbered 4, after V lost 1 base and J lost 1 base. Germline V gene data show CDR1 as SGHDT and CDR2 as YYEEEE.